The clone carrying this T cell receptor beta chain was observed a single time. The repertoire was sequenced with immunoSEQ multiplex PCR; TCRdb's copy has only in-frame clones and lacks some. The sample lists 58,000 or so clones; 75% to 90% were seen once. This sample was taken from a study of T cell responses to AZD1222 COVID-19 vaccine. This TCR was sampled from an adult who received the AZD1222 COVID-19 vaccine. The material was peripheral blood, obtained 28 days after the second AZD1222 dose.

In DNA form, the CDR3 reads TGTGCCAGCACCCCTAATAGCTTCCGTGGCTACACCTTC. Encoded protein: CASTPNSFRGYTF. The rearrangement links TRBV28 to TRBJ1-2; no clear D gene. The CDR3 contains 13 residues. Trimming shortened V by 7 bases and J by 7 bases, and 16 bases separated the two germline ends. Germline assignment: CDR1 MDHEN and CDR2 SYDVKM.